These T cell receptor beta chains were read from a single sample in a study of shared clonotypes between healthy human individuals. Clones were sequenced by immunoSEQ multiplex PCR, and TCRdb holds only the in-frame ones, with some missing. This table holds 2 million to 2.5 million clones, roughly 96% found once. Material: naive CD4+ T cells sorted from blood. The origin of the receptors is a man between 18 and 35 years old in good health. CDR3s include the opening cysteine and the closing phenylalanine or tryptophan. Fields, in order: clone size, J gene, V gene, D gene, CDR3 DNA, CDR3 protein. D genes are given only for firm matches. The size entry is marked missing in some rows and otherwise reads once, few, many or a size class.

NA	TRBJ2-2	TRBV5-1	NA	TGCGCCAGCGGCCGGGACGGATACACCGGGGAGCTGTTTTTT	CASGRDGYTGELFF
NA	TRBJ1-6	TRBV5-1	NA	TGCGCCAGCAGCTGGGTTGGGGGTGCCTCCTATAATTCACCCCTCCACTTT	CASSWVGGASYNSPLHF
once	TRBJ1-1	TRBV27	NA	TGTGCCAGCAGGGGGGACACGGAGAACACTGAAGCTTTCTTT	CASRGDTENTEAFF
NA	TRBJ2-7	TRBV27	TRBD1	TGTGCCAGCAGTTTACTCGCGGGACAGGGGGCTGGCGAGCAGTACTTC	CASSLLAGQGAGEQYF
NA	TRBJ1-5	TRBV30	TRBD1	TGTGCCTGGAACGGGGGACAGCACAATCAGCCCCAGCATTTT	CAWNGGQHNQPQHF
NA	TRBJ2-7	TRBV15	TRBD2	TGTGCCACCAGCAGTCTAGCGGGATTAGGGGACGAGCAGTACTTC	CATSSLAGLGDEQYF
NA	TRBJ2-2	TRBV30	NA	TGTGCCTGGAGTGAGGGCCAAGCGGCGAACACCGGGGAGCTGTTTTTT	CAWSEGQAANTGELFF
NA	TRBJ1-4	TRBV28	NA	TGTGCCAGCAGTTTGGGGTCCCGTCCCGAAAAACTGTTTTTT	CASSLGSRPEKLFF
NA	TRBJ1-1	TRBV2	NA	TGTGCCAGCAGTCAGGAGGGGGGAAGCACTGAAGCTTTCTTT	CASSQEGGSTEAFF
few	TRBJ1-4	TRBV5-1	TRBD1	TGCGCCAGCAGCTTGGGACAGGGGGCAACTAATGAAAAACTGTTTTTT	CASSLGQGATNEKLFF
NA	TRBJ1-2	TRBV27	NA	TGTGCCAGCAGTTTGCAGGGTCCTAACTATGGCTACACCTTC	CASSLQGPNYGYTF
NA	TRBJ2-2	TRBV10-3	NA	TGTGCCAGCCTCCCAGGTTTCCCCGGGGAGCTGTTTTTT	CASLPGFPGELFF
NA	TRBJ2-2	TRBV27	NA	TGTGCCAGCAGTTTATCTCCAGGGTGGAACACCGGGGAGCTGTTTTTT	CASSLSPGWNTGELFF
NA	TRBJ1-1	TRBV19	NA	TGTGCCAGTAGTAGCTTCCTCAACACTGAAGCTTTCTTT	CASSSFLNTEAFF